This entry is about one T cell receptor (beta chain). This sample was taken from a study of blood T cell repertoires in COVID-19. Study details: Both acute and convalescent COVID-19 samples were obtained from the United States, Italy and Spain. Sources were T cells, B-cell-depleted T cells, or PBMCs; the material itself was cDNA or gDNA.

This CDR3 has 12 amino acids. The V gene lost 4 bases and the J gene lost 0 bases, with 5 bases spanning the gap. In germline, CDR1 is SGHRS, CDR2 YFSETQ. In the original workflow: For nucleated cells, counts were estimated from reference gene primer amplification. Here immunoSEQ multiplex PCR was the method, and the copy in TCRdb shows in-frame clones only, minus some. From that table come the V and J calls and clone size; the DNA was used to work out D and trimming. There are about 100,000 clones in the sample; about nine tenths occur only once, and 5.7% lies in the top ten. The chain uses TRBV5-1 and TRBJ2-7, with D possibly matching TRBD2 (5 bases). The clonotype originates from a man aged 65-85 years with acute or convalescent COVID-19. Specimen: peripheral blood. The CDR3 reads CASSRDSYEQYF. The CDR3 region has the DNA TGCGCCAGCAGCCGGGACTCCTACGAGCAGTACTTC. Based on the CDR3 plus reference TRBV5-1 and TRBJ2-7, the full variable domain is KAGVTQTPRYLIKTRGQQVTLSCSPISGHRSVSWYQQTPGQGLQFLFEYFSETQRNKGNFPGRFSGRQFSNSRSEMNVSTLELGDSALYLCASSRDSYEQYFGPGTRLTVT.